This TCR beta chain was found in a study of molecular identifiers for immune sequencing clone quantification. Bulk libraries came from a prior protocol with listed TCR primers. TCRdb processed the PCR reads anew with MiXCR; each CDR3 protein has one entry. The sample holds approximately 97,000 distinct CDR3 sequences, roughly 24% seen once. Trimming removed 5 bases at V and 5 bases at J, with 28 bases between. The CDR3 is made up of 17 amino acids. Germline CDR1 and CDR2: DFQATT and SNEGSKA (reference sequence). Sorted naive CD8 T cells, 20,000 to 1,000,000, were sequenced from 10%, 30% or 50% RNA. Sorting recovered naive CD8 T cells on a CD8+CD4-CCR7+CD45RA+ profile. This clonotype was counted many times. Its antigen is not identified. Whole-study findings and limits: Barcode sharing among identical TCR molecules could make large clones appear smaller.

The source of this sequence is a human donor in good health. Some libraries in this study had Jurkat cell RNA spiked in. What was sequenced was naive CD8+ T cells from blood, with Jurkat cell RNA spiked in. The subset denotes: FACS-sorted CD8+CD4-CCR7+CD45RA+ naive T cells. The rearrangement links TRBV20-1 to TRBJ2-7; tentatively, D is TRBD1 or TRBD2 (6 bases each). The CDR3 DNA is TGCAGTGCTCCCTCCCCGCGGGGAGACAGGTATGCGGACGAGCAGTACTTC. Translation gives CSAPSPRGDRYADEQYF.